This is a list of T cell receptor beta chains from one sample in a study of CD8 T cells in ankylosing spondylitis. TCRdb re-derived calls from the 5' RACE reads in MiXCR, one entry per CDR3 protein. The table has about 350,000 distinct CDR3 sequences, roughly 20% seen once. Sequencing was performed on blood, either unsorted or a sorted T cell fraction (not recorded which). The source of these receptors is a male donor with ankylosing spondylitis or in good health (not recorded which). Each CDR3 is given with its conserved first and last residue. A D gene is named only where the DNA matches it firmly. Rows give clone size only sometimes, using once, few, many, or a class for an expanded clone.

TRBD1,TRBV29-1,few,TRBJ2-5,CSVTWTGQQETQYF,TGCAGCGTTACCTGGACAGGGCAACAAGAGACCCAGTACTTC
-,TRBV12-3/TRBV12-4,few,TRBJ2-7,CASSKYLYEQYF,TGTGCCAGCAGTAAATACCTTTACGAGCAGTACTTC
-,TRBV20-1,few,TRBJ2-7,CSAQPLSRAGSYEQYF,TGCAGTGCCCAACCTCTCAGCAGGGCGGGATCCTACGAGCAGTACTTC
TRBD1,TRBV10-3,-,TRBJ2-7,CAIRGTEGSYEQYF,TGTGCCATCAGAGGGACAGAAGGCTCCTACGAGCAGTACTTC
TRBD2,TRBV7-2,-,TRBJ2-1,CASSLSPGGNGDEQFF,TGTGCCAGCAGCTTATCTCCGGGGGGGAATGGAGATGAGCAGTTCTTC
-,TRBV6-1,few,TRBJ2-7,CASSLNQGLYEQYF,TGTGCCAGCAGCCTAAACCAGGGGCTCTACGAGCAGTACTTC
TRBD1,TRBV6-1,-,TRBJ2-7,CASSEAGTGVEQYF,TGTGCCAGCAGTGAAGCAGGGACAGGGGTCGAGCAGTACTTC
-,TRBV14,-,TRBJ2-3,CASSVAITSTDTQYF,TGTGCCAGCAGTGTGGCCATTACTAGCACAGATACGCAGTATTTT
-,TRBV6-1,-,TRBJ2-5,CASSEGLLETQYF,TGTGCCAGCAGTGAAGGGCTCCTAGAGACCCAGTACTTC
-,TRBV7-9,-,TRBJ2-7,CASSQGTLPYEQYF,TGTGCCAGCAGCCAGGGGACACTCCCCTACGAGCAGTACTTC
TRBD1,TRBV15,-,TRBJ1-6,CATRHGQGGNSPLHF,TGTGCCACCAGGCATGGACAGGGTGGGAATTCACCCCTCCACTTT
TRBD2,TRBV7-9,-,TRBJ2-5,CASTKTLAGKETQYF,TGTGCCAGCACCAAAACGCTAGCGGGGAAGGAGACCCAGTACTTC